This T cell receptor (beta chain) was identified during a study of blood T cells in healthy people across ages. Regarding the study as a whole: Researchers deemed the diversity estimates from one million T cells underestimates. In long-lived donors, naive CD4+ cell counts and diversity exceeded those of aged donors. Any conclusive comparison of naive versus antigen-experienced cells was prevented by using unsorted PBMCs.

The CDR3 has 12 residues. Losses at the gene ends were 5 bases for V and 9 bases for J; bases not matched to a gene: 3. For the second PCR, which ran for roughly 6 to 12 cycles, a sample-barcoded 5' primer and a J-beta primer mix were used. TCRdb ran MiXCR on the 5' RACE reads and lists one entry per CDR3 protein. The data show roughly 830,000 distinct CDR3 sequences, 62% seen once. With regard to this clonotype: Its specificity is not known.

Specimen: blood. The chain recombines TRBV12-3 or TRBV12-4 with TRBJ2-1; 8 nucleotides align to TRBD2. The origin of this receptor is a man aged 25-40 years in good health. CDR3 coding DNA: TGTGCCAGCAGTCGAACTAGCGGTGAGCAGTTCTTC. This codes for CASSRTSGEQFF.